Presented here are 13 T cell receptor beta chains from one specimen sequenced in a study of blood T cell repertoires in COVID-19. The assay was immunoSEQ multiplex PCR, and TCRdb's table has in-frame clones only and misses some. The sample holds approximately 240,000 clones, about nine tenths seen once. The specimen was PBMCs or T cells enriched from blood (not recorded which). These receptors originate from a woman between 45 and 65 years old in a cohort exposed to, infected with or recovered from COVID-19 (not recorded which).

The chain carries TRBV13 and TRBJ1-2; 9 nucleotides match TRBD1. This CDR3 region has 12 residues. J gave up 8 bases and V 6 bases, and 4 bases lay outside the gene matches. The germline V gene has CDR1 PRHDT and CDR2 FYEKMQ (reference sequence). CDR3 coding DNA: TGTGCCAGCAGTCACAGGGGGCGAGGCTACACCTTC. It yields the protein CASSHRGRGYTF. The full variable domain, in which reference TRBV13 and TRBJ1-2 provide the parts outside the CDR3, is AAGVIQSPRHLIKEKRETATLKCYPIPRHDTVYWYQQGPGQDPQFLISFYEKMQSDKGSIPDRFSAQQFSDYHSELNMSSLELGDSALYFCASSHRGRGYTFGSGTRLTVV.

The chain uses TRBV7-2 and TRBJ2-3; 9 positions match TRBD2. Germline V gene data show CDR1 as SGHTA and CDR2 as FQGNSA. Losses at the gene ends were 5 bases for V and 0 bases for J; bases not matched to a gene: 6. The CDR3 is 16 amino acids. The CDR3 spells CASSLSGGSSTDTQYF. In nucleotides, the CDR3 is TGTGCCAGCAGCCTTAGCGGGGGCTCTAGCACAGATACGCAGTATTTT. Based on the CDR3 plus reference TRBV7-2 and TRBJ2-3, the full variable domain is GAGVSQSPSNKVTEKGKDVELRCDPISGHTALYWYRQSLGQGLEFLIYFQGNSAPDKSGLPSDRFSAERTGGSVSTLTIQRTQQEDSAVYLCASSLSGGSSTDTQYFGPGTRLTVL.

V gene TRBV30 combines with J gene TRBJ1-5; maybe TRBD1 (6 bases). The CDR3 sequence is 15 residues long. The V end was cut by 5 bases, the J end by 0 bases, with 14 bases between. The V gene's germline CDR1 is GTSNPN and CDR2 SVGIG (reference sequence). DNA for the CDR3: TGTGCCTGGTCGCTAGGGGGGGGTAGCAATCAGCCCCAGCATTTT. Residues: CAWSLGGGSNQPQHF.

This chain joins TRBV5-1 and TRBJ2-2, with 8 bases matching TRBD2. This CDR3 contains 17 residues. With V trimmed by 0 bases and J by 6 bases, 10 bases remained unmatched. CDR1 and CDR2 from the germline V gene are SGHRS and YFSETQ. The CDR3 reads CASSLAWTGGPPGELFF. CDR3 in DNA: TGCGCCAGCAGCTTGGCCTGGACGGGGGGGCCGCCCGGGGAGCTGTTTTTT.

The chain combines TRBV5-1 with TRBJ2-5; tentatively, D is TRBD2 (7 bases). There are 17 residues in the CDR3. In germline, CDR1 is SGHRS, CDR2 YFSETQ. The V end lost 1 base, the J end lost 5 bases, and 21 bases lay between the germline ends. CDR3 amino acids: CASSLYLRGGGSETQYF. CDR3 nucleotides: TGCGCCAGCAGCTTGTACCTCCGGGGCGGGGGCTCGGAGACCCAGTACTTC.

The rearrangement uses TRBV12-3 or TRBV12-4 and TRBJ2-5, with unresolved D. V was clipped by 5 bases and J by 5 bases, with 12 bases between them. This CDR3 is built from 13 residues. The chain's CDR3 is CASSPARPETQYF. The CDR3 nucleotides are TGTGCCAGCAGTCCCGCTAGGCCGGAGACCCAGTACTTC.

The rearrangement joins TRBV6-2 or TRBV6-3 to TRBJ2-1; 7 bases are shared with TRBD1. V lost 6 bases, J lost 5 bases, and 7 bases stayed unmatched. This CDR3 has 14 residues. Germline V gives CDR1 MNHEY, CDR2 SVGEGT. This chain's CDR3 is CASSNRDSNNEQFF. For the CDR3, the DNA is TGTGCCAGCAGCAACCGGGACAGCAACAATGAGCAGTTCTTC.

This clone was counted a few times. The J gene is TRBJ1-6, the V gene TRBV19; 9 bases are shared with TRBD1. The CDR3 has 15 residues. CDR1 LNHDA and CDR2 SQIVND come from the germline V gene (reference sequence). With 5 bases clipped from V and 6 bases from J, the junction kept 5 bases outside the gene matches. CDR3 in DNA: TGTGCCAGTAGTGAACAGGGGGCCTTTAATTCACCCCTCCACTTT. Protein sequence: CASSEQGAFNSPLHF.

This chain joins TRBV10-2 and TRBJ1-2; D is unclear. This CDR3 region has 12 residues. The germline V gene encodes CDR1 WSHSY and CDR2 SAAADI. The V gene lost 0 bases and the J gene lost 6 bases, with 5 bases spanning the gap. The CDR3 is CASSESRDGYTF. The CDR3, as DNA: TGCGCCAGCAGTGAGTCTCGGGATGGCTACACCTTC.

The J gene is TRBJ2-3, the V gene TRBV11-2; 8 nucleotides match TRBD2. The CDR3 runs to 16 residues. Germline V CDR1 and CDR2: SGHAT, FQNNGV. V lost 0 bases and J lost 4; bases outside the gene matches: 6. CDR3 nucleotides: TGTGCCAGCAGCTTAGACCGCGGGGGGCCACCAGATACGCAGTATTTT. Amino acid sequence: CASSLDRGGPPDTQYF.

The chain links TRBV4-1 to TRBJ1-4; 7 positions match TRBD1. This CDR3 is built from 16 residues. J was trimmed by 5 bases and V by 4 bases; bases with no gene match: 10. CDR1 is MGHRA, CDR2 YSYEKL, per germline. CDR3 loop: CASSPGQVRLNEKLFF. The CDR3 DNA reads TGCGCCAGCAGCCCCGGACAGGTTCGATTAAATGAAAAACTGTTTTTT.

The CDR3: CASSTNRAYEQYF. CDR3 DNA: TGTGCCAGCAGTACCAACAGGGCCTACGAGCAGTACTTC. The chain employs TRBV6-2 or TRBV6-3 and TRBJ2-7; maybe TRBD1 (6 bases). V was shortened by 5 bases and J by 2 bases, with 10 bases between the two germline ends. This CDR3 spans 13 amino acids. Germline V gene lookup returns CDR1 MNHEY and CDR2 SVGEGT.

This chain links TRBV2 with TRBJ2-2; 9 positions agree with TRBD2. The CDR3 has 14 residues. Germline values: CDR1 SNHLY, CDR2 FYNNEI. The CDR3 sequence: CATWGGLASGELFF. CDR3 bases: TGTGCGACATGGGGCGGACTAGCGTCCGGGGAGCTGTTTTTT.